Each of the 13 T cell receptor beta chains below was sequenced from the same sample in a study of blood T cell repertoires in COVID-19. Produced via immunoSEQ multiplex PCR; TCRdb's table is partial and in-frame only. The top ten clones hold 41% of a sample with around 36,000 clones, around 80% of them seen once. Sequenced sample: peripheral blood. All receptors come from a man of 80 years or more with active or convalescent COVID-19.

V gene TRBV19 combines with J gene TRBJ1-1; D unclear. With 5 bases removed from V and 4 bases from J, the gap between germline ends came to 11 bases. The CDR3 covers 13 residues. Germline V gives CDR1 LNHDA, CDR2 SQIVND (reference sequence). In DNA form, the CDR3 reads TGTGCCAGTAGTCTCTCCTCAGGCACTGAAGCTTTCTTT. This codes for CASSLSSGTEAFF.

This clone appeared a few times. The V gene is TRBV4-2, the J gene TRBJ2-7; 7 positions agree with TRBD2. The CDR3 has 16 amino acids. V lost 0 bases and J lost 2; bases outside the gene matches: 7. Germline V lookup: CDR1 LGHNA, CDR2 YNFKEQ. The CDR3 loop reads CASSQDPSGTPYEQYF. DNA for the CDR3: TGTGCCAGCAGCCAAGATCCCAGCGGGACCCCCTACGAGCAGTACTTC.

The chain couples TRBV5-1 to TRBJ1-2; TRBD1 matches 8 bases. Germline loops: CDR1 SGHRS, CDR2 YFSETQ. V was pared by 4 bases and J by 2 bases, with 4 bases of the junction left unmatched. CDR3 length: 14 residues. Here the CDR3 reads CASSGAGGNYGYTF. As DNA, the CDR3 is TGCGCCAGCAGCGGGGCAGGGGGCAACTATGGCTACACCTTC.

V gene TRBV3-1 (or the pseudogene TRBV3-2) combines with J gene TRBJ2-1, with 9 bases lining up with TRBD2. CDR1 and CDR2 from the germline V gene are LGHDT and YNNKEL (reference sequence). CDR3 size: 16 residues. J gave up 9 bases and V 0 bases, and 9 bases lay outside the gene matches. This chain's CDR3 is CASSQEAGGIAAEQFF. The CDR3 DNA sequence: TGTGCCAGCAGCCAAGAAGCGGGAGGAATCGCGGCTGAGCAGTTCTTC.

This chain connects TRBV3-1 (or the pseudogene TRBV3-2) to TRBJ2-1; 11 nucleotides line up with TRBD2. With V trimmed by 3 bases and J by 0 bases, 16 bases remained unmatched. The CDR3 extends over 21 amino acids. CDR1 and CDR2 from the germline V gene are LGHDT and YNNKEL (reference sequence). CDR3 DNA: TGTGCCAGCAGCCATTCCATAGGTCTAGCGGGAGGACTGAGCTCCTACAATGAGCAGTTCTTC. Its protein product is CASSHSIGLAGGLSSYNEQFF.

In its sample, this clone was seen once. The V gene is TRBV9, the J gene TRBJ2-2; D gene ambiguous. The germline V gene has CDR1 SGDLS and CDR2 YYNGEE. V lost 0 bases and J 5 bases, leaving 11 bases between the germline ends. The CDR3 extends over 15 amino acids. The CDR3: CASSVGAALTGELFF. CDR3 nucleotides: TGTGCCAGCAGCGTAGGGGCAGCTCTTACCGGGGAGCTGTTTTTT.

The chain couples TRBV7-9 to TRBJ2-4; 8 nucleotides match TRBD1. CDR1 SEHNR and CDR2 FQNEAQ come from the germline V gene (reference sequence). V was pared by 4 bases and J by 0 bases, with 8 bases of the junction left unmatched. The CDR3 length is 17 residues. DNA of the CDR3: TGTGCCAGCAGCTGGAGGGGACAGGACGCAGCCAAAAACATTCAGTACTTC. Protein: CASSWRGQDAAKNIQYF.

The chain recombines TRBV28 with TRBJ2-1; 11 positions match TRBD2. The CDR3 contains 17 residues. Germline CDR1 MDHEN, CDR2 SYDVKM. V shed 5 bases, J shed 2 bases, and the junction held 8 bases outside the gene matches. DNA of the CDR3: TGTGCCAGCAGTACGACACTACTAGCGGGAGCCTACAATGAGCAGTTCTTC. Translated, it gives CASSTTLLAGAYNEQFF.

The chain employs TRBV6-1 and TRBJ1-2; TRBD1 agrees at 7 bases. In germline, CDR1 is MNHNS, CDR2 SASEGT. With 3 bases clipped from V and 6 bases from J, the junction kept 7 bases outside the gene matches. This CDR3 spans 14 amino acids. The CDR3 DNA sequence: TGTGCCAGCAGTGAGACAGGGACGCGCGATGGCTACACCTTC. It translates to CASSETGTRDGYTF.

The chain links TRBV7-2 to TRBJ2-6; D is perhaps TRBD2 (6 bases). This CDR3 has 17 residues. Germline loops: CDR1 SGHTA, CDR2 FQGNSA. V gave up 5 bases and J gave up 2 bases, with 16 bases separating them. In DNA form, the CDR3 reads TGTGCCAGCAGCCCAGAAGGAGGGTCGGCTGGGGCCAACGTCCTGACTTTC. Amino acid sequence: CASSPEGGSAGANVLTF.

The genes are TRBV10-3 and TRBJ2-7, with 10 bases fitting TRBD2. Per germline, CDR1 ENHRY and CDR2 SYGVKD. There are 16 residues in the CDR3. V shed 1 base, J shed 4 bases, and the junction held 7 bases outside the gene matches. The CDR3 DNA reads TGTGCCATCAGTGAGTATCTAGCGGGAGAAAAGTACGAGCAGTACTTC. Translated: CAISEYLAGEKYEQYF.

The chain uses TRBV18 and TRBJ1-2, with 7 bases that match TRBD1. The CDR3 extends over 15 amino acids. V gave up 2 bases and J gave up 4 bases; unmatched junction bases: 7. The germline V gene has CDR1 KGHSH and CDR2 LQKENI. CDR3 in DNA: TGTGCCAGCTCACCAGGGGCAGGGGGGACCTATGGCTACACCTTC. It specifies CASSPGAGGTYGYTF.

The rearrangement links TRBV6-1 to TRBJ1-2, with TRBD1 matching 11 bases. The CDR3 spans 16 residues. Looked up from germline, CDR1 is MNHNS and CDR2 is SASEGT. J lost 2 bases, V lost 3 bases, and 5 bases had no gene match. DNA of the CDR3: TGTGCCAGCAGTGACGGACAGGGGGCATGGAACTATGGCTACACCTTC. Translation: CASSDGQGAWNYGYTF.